The clone carrying this T cell receptor (beta chain) was counted many times. TCRdb processed the 5' RACE reads anew with MiXCR; each CDR3 protein has one entry. This sample has some 110,000 distinct CDR3 sequences, with under 9% found just once. This sample is part of a study of T cells after yellow fever vaccination. Germline values: CDR1 MNHNS, CDR2 SASEGT. V lost 2 bases to trimming and J lost 12 bases, with 26 bases between them. The CDR3 length is 17 residues. This clonotype was obtained from a man aged 25 to 40 who received the YFV17D yellow fever vaccine. Sequencing was performed on CD8+ T cells sorted from PBMCs, taken 45 days after the yellow fever booster vaccination. V is TRBV6-1 and J is TRBJ2-1; weak D call: TRBD1 (6 bases). As DNA, the CDR3 is TGTGCCAGCAGTGAATTAAGGTGGCAGGGGACATGGGATAGGCAGTTCTTC. Its translation: CASSELRWQGTWDRQFF.